This entry lists 23 T cell receptor beta chains sequenced from one sample in a study of CD8 T cells in Susac syndrome. The authors reverse transcribed about 0.5 to 1 ug RNA with random hexamers. In TCRdb, the immunoSEQ multiplex PCR reads were re-called with MiXCR into one record per CDR3 protein. The repertoire consists of 150,000 to 200,000 distinct CDR3 sequences, with around 93% occurring once and the leading ten covering over 0.11%. The source material was CD4+ T cells from PBMCs. The receptors derive from a human donor in good health.

The chain uses TRBV10-3 and TRBJ2-2, with 11 bases that match TRBD1. CDR1 is ENHRY, CDR2 SYGVKD, per germline. The ends lost 7 bases at V and 3 bases at J; junction bases unmatched: 1. This CDR3 region has 14 residues. CDR3 region: CAIKGQGDTGELFF. In DNA form, the CDR3 reads TGTGCCATCAAGGGACAGGGGGACACCGGGGAGCTGTTTTTT.

This clonotype has only one observation. The chain is built from TRBV15 and TRBJ2-7; 9 bases map to TRBD1. Trimming cost V 0 bases and J 3 bases; bases outside gene matches: 15. Germline V lookup: CDR1 LNHNV, CDR2 YYDKDF (reference sequence). This CDR3 is 19 amino acids long. The CDR3 nucleotides read TGTGCCACCAGCAGAGAAGGAATATTAAGGGGACAGGGCCTCTACGAGCAGTACTTC. Translating it yields CATSREGILRGQGLYEQYF.

The CDR3 DNA sequence: TGTGCCAGCAAAGGAACAAATGAAAAACTGTTTTTT. The encoded protein is CASKGTNEKLFF. The chain carries TRBV25-1 and TRBJ1-4; D unresolved. Between the trimmed V and J ends, which lost 7 bases and 5 bases, there was a span of 8 bases. The CDR3 sequence is 12 residues long. Germline V CDR1 and CDR2: MGHDK, SYGVNS.

This sequence joins TRBV3-1 and TRBJ2-5, with 9 positions matching TRBD2. The CDR3 has 15 residues. In germline, CDR1 is LGHDT, CDR2 YNNKEL (reference sequence). With V trimmed by 1 base and J by 1 base, 1 base remained unmatched. In nucleotides, the CDR3 is TGTGCCAGCAGCCAAGCGGGACTAGCCCAAGAGACCCAGTACTTC. It is translated as CASSQAGLAQETQYF.

The rearrangement links TRBV27 to TRBJ1-1, with D maybe TRBD1 (5 bases). V shed 8 bases and J shed 3 bases, with 13 bases lying between them. CDR3 length: 13 residues. CDR1 is MNHEY, CDR2 SMNVEV, per germline (reference sequence). The CDR3 region is CASALQAYTEAFF. Here the CDR3 DNA reads TGTGCCAGCGCTCTACAGGCCTACACTGAAGCTTTCTTT.

This chain joins TRBV30 and TRBJ2-7; the D is unclear. The CDR3 length is 11 residues. CDR1 is GTSNPN and CDR2 is SVGIG in the germline V gene (reference sequence). V was trimmed by 0 bases and J by 4 bases, leaving 4 bases between them. In DNA form, the CDR3 reads TGTGCCTGGAGTGTACAGTACGAGCAGTACTTC. Protein sequence: CAWSVQYEQYF.

The CDR3 reads CSASRLWRGGGETQYF. The CDR3 DNA reads as TGCAGTGCTAGCCGTTTGTGGCGGGGGGGCGGAGAGACCCAGTACTTC. The V gene is TRBV20-1, the J gene TRBJ2-5; 9 bases align to TRBD2. This CDR3 is built from 16 residues. CDR1 is DFQATT and CDR2 is SNEGSKA in the germline V gene (reference sequence). Unmatched junction bases numbered 12, after V lost 3 bases and J lost 4 bases.

V is TRBV11-2 and J is TRBJ2-3; TRBD2 aligns across 15 bases. The germline V gene has CDR1 SGHAT and CDR2 FQNNGV. The CDR3 has 16 amino acids. Trimming took 5 bases from V and 1 from J; bases not matched to a gene: 1. Written as DNA, the CDR3 is TGTGCCAGCAGCGGACTAGCGGGGGGGCGCACAGATACGCAGTATTTT. It is translated as CASSGLAGGRTDTQYF.

V is TRBV4-1 and J is TRBJ1-6; D gene ambiguous. Germline V CDR1 and CDR2: MGHRA, YSYEKL. The CDR3 has 14 residues. V was cut by 0 bases and J by 9 bases, with 9 bases left in between. CDR3 in amino acids: CASSQDPRSSPLHF. DNA for the CDR3: TGCGCCAGCAGCCAAGACCCCAGGTCTTCACCCCTCCACTTT.

The chain uses TRBV5-4 and TRBJ2-5; D remains unclear. The V gene lost 2 bases and the J gene lost 5 bases, with 7 bases spanning the gap. Per germline, CDR1 SGHNT and CDR2 YYREEE (reference sequence). The CDR3 is 12 residues long. The CDR3 sequence: CASSLPRETQYF. As DNA, the CDR3 is TGTGCCAGCAGCTTACCTAGGGAGACCCAGTACTTC.

This chain links TRBV19 with TRBJ2-7, with no clear D. The CDR3 is 15 amino acids. CDR1 is LNHDA, CDR2 SQIVND, per germline (reference sequence). V shed 7 bases and J shed 0 bases, with 16 bases lying between them. This chain's CDR3 is CASTSPAGGSYEQYF. For the CDR3, the DNA is TGTGCCAGTACCTCCCCAGCCGGCGGCTCCTACGAGCAGTACTTC. Looking up the rest from reference TRBV19 and TRBJ2-7 gives the full variable domain: DGGITQSPKYLFRKEGQNVTLSCEQNLNHDAMYWYRQDPGQGLRLIYYSQIVNDFQKGDIAEGYSVSREKKESFPLTVTSAQKNPTAFYLCASTSPAGGSYEQYFGPGTRLTVT.

The rearrangement links TRBV25-1 to TRBJ1-4; D is undetermined. The V gene lost 3 bases and the J gene lost 8 bases, with 10 bases spanning the gap. This CDR3 is built from 13 residues. CDR1 is MGHDK and CDR2 is SYGVNS in the germline V gene. CDR3 DNA sequence: TGTGCCAGCAGTGAGGGGTATTCCGAAAAACTGTTTTTT. It is translated as CASSEGYSEKLFF.

Here the CDR3 reads CASSSDRESRGYTF. The CDR3 coding sequence is TGTGCCAGCAGCTCGGACAGGGAATCAAGAGGCTACACCTTC. The chain couples TRBV5-4 to TRBJ1-2, with 8 bases that match TRBD1. V lost 3 bases and J lost 8; bases outside the gene matches: 9. CDR1 and CDR2 (germline): SGHNT, YYREEE (reference sequence). The CDR3 is 14 residues long.

The chain joins TRBV29-1 to TRBJ1-1, with 7 bases fitting TRBD1. The CDR3 has 13 amino acids. V lost 1 base, J lost 1 base, and 0 bases stayed unmatched. Germline V lookup: CDR1 SQVTM, CDR2 ANQGSEA. CDR3 in amino acids: CSVEGQGNTEAFF. The CDR3 DNA reads TGCAGCGTTGAAGGACAGGGGAACACTGAAGCTTTCTTT.

The V and J genes are TRBV5-4 and TRBJ2-5; a weak D match, TRBD2 (5 bases). With 4 bases removed from V and 5 bases from J, the gap between germline ends came to 18 bases. This CDR3 has 15 amino acids. Per the germline V gene, CDR1 is SGHNT and CDR2 is YYREEE (reference sequence). The DNA of the CDR3 is TGTGCCAGCAGCAGCGCCGGGAAAATGAGGGAGACCCAGTACTTC. Protein: CASSSAGKMRETQYF.

The chain combines TRBV3-1 with TRBJ2-2, with D maybe TRBD1 (5 bases). This CDR3 has 14 amino acids. Trimming took off 2 bases at V and 6 bases at J, with 10 bases between the two ends. CDR1 is LGHDT, CDR2 YNNKEL, per germline (reference sequence). The CDR3 region is CASSQSPQAGELFF. The CDR3 bases are TGTGCCAGCAGCCAATCCCCACAGGCCGGGGAGCTGTTTTTT.

The chain employs TRBV3-1 and TRBJ2-3; TRBD2 agrees at 9 bases. Germline V gives CDR1 LGHDT, CDR2 YNNKEL (reference sequence). There are 16 residues in the CDR3. V lost 2 bases, J lost 1 base, and 4 bases stayed unmatched. The CDR3 DNA reads as TGTGCCAGCAGCCAACCCTGGACTAGCGGCACAGATACGCAGTATTTT. Protein sequence: CASSQPWTSGTDTQYF.

V gene TRBV7-3 combines with J gene TRBJ1-2; a weak D match, TRBD1 (6 bases). The germline V gene has CDR1 SGHTA and CDR2 FQGTGA. CDR3 length: 13 residues. V gave up 5 bases and J gave up 8 bases, with 15 bases separating them. CDR3 region: CASSDQGSRGYTF. CDR3 bases: TGTGCCAGCAGCGACCAGGGGAGTCGAGGCTACACCTTC.

V and J are TRBV12-3 or TRBV12-4 and TRBJ1-3; the D is unclear. The V and J ends lost 5 bases and 2 bases respectively, with 16 bases between them. The CDR3 runs to 16 residues. The CDR3 region is CASSPPGRLPGNTIYF. Written as DNA, the CDR3 is TGTGCCAGCAGTCCCCCGGGCCGTTTACCTGGAAACACCATATATTTT.

V is TRBV20-1 and J is TRBJ2-5; 12 bases are shared with TRBD2. CDR1 and CDR2 from the germline V gene are DFQATT and SNEGSKA (reference sequence). The CDR3 extends over 16 amino acids. V lost 0 bases, J lost 4 bases, and 6 bases stayed unmatched. The CDR3 protein is CSARDPQTSGGETQYF. In DNA, the CDR3 is TGCAGTGCTAGAGATCCCCAGACTAGCGGGGGAGAGACCCAGTACTTC.

This sequence joins TRBV2 and TRBJ1-1; perhaps TRBD1 as D (6 bases). This CDR3 is built from 14 residues. With 6 bases removed from V and 1 base from J, the gap between germline ends came to 12 bases. Per germline, CDR1 SNHLY and CDR2 FYNNEI. CDR3 region: CASRERGSNTEAFF. CDR3 bases: TGTGCCAGCAGGGAGAGGGGGTCGAACACTGAAGCTTTCTTT.

This chain connects TRBV6-5 to TRBJ1-1; TRBD1 might be the D (6 bases). The CDR3 consists of 14 residues. Germline CDR1 and CDR2: MNHEY and SVGAGI. The germline V and J ends were trimmed by 6 bases and 10 bases, with 21 bases remaining between them. This CDR3 is CASSSGTRSFRAFF. CDR3 in DNA: TGTGCCAGCAGCTCCGGGACAAGGAGTTTCAGAGCTTTCTTT.

V gene TRBV10-3 combines with J gene TRBJ1-1; D not resolved. Trimming cost V 0 bases and J 4 bases, with 9 bases left between them. The CDR3 length is 14 residues. Per germline, CDR1 ENHRY and CDR2 SYGVKD. Here the CDR3 DNA reads TGTGCCATCAGTGAGTCGGCGGGGTCCACTGAAGCTTTCTTT. This codes for CAISESAGSTEAFF.